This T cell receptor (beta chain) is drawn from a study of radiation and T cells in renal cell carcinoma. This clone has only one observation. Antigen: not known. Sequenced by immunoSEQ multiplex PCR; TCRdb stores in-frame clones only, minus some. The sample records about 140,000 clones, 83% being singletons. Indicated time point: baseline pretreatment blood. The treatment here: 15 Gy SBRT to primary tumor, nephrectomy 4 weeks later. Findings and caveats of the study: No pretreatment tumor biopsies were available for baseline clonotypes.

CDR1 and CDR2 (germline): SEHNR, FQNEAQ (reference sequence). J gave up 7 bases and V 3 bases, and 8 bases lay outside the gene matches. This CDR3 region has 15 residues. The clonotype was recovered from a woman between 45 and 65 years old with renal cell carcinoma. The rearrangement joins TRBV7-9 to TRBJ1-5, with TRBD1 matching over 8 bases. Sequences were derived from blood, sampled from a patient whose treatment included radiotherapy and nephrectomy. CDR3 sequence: CASSFGQGGGQPQHF. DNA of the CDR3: TGTGCCAGCAGCTTTGGACAGGGTGGGGGGCAGCCCCAGCATTTT. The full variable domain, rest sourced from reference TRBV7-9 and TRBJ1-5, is DTGVSQNPRHKITKRGQNVTFRCDPISEHNRLYWYRQTLGQGPEFLTYFQNEAQLEKSRLLSDRFSAERPKGSFSTLEIQRTEQGDSAMYLCASSFGQGGGQPQHFGDGTRLSIL.